Below are 13 T cell receptor beta chains sequenced from a single sample in a study of T cell responses to AZD1222 COVID-19 vaccine. Only in-frame clones appear in the TCRdb table, and some are missing; sequencing was by immunoSEQ multiplex PCR. The repertoire holds just under 35,000 clones, approximately 86% seen once, with approximately 6.2% in the top ten. The material sequenced was peripheral blood, taken on day 0 of AZD1222 vaccination. The receptors here all came from an adult in good health.

CDR3 DNA sequence: TGCGCCAGCAGCTCCCAGGGGTCCAGATCGGGGGCGGCTGAAGCTTTCTTT. It yields the protein CASSSQGSRSGAAEAFF. The V call is TRBV5-1, the J call TRBJ1-1; maybe TRBD1 (6 bases). Germline CDR1 reads SGHRS; CDR2 reads YFSETQ. This CDR3 spans 17 amino acids. V lost 3 bases to trimming and J lost 6 bases, with 24 bases between them.

V and J are TRBV6-6 and TRBJ1-6; no reliable D call. The CDR3 extends over 16 amino acids. Germline loops: CDR1 MNHNY, CDR2 SVGAGI (reference sequence). The V gene lost 6 bases and the J gene lost 3 bases, with 15 bases spanning the gap. The CDR3 protein is CASSSGIEDYNSPLHF. The CDR3 DNA follows: TGTGCCAGCAGCTCCGGAATTGAGGACTATAATTCACCCCTCCACTTT.

CDR3 sequence: CASSSRDTNTEAFF. In DNA, the CDR3 is TGTGCCAGCAGTTCGAGGGACACAAACACTGAAGCTTTCTTT. V gene TRBV27 combines with J gene TRBJ1-1; D perhaps matches TRBD1 (6 bases). Germline V gene data show CDR1 as MNHEY and CDR2 as SMNVEV (reference sequence). Trimming took 4 bases from V and 2 from J, leaving 11 bases between them. CDR3 length equals 14 residues.

The chain has TRBV7-8 and TRBJ2-1; D gene unclear. V was shortened by 1 base and J by 2 bases, with 3 bases between the two germline ends. The CDR3 has 13 amino acids. CDR1 is SGHVS, CDR2 FQNEAQ, per germline. In nucleotides, the CDR3 is TGTGCCAGCAGCTTAGACCCCTACAATGAGCAGTTCTTC. Its protein is CASSLDPYNEQFF.

The V and J genes are TRBV29-1 and TRBJ1-4; unclear D gene. This CDR3 spans 14 amino acids. Trimming left V 5 bases short and J 4 bases short, with 14 bases between. Germline V lookup: CDR1 SQVTM, CDR2 ANQGSEA. CDR3 sequence: CSVFLDTDNEKLFF. For the CDR3, the DNA is TGCAGCGTTTTTCTTGACACTGATAATGAAAAACTGTTTTTT.

The V gene is TRBV4-2, the J gene TRBJ1-1; 7 nucleotides line up with TRBD1. CDR1 is LGHNA and CDR2 is YNFKEQ in the germline V gene. With V trimmed by 3 bases and J by 1 base, 8 bases remained unmatched. The CDR3 spans 16 residues. The CDR3 DNA sequence: TGTGCCAGCAGCCAGGCCAGGGAGGGGGCGAACACTGAAGCTTTCTTT. It specifies CASSQAREGANTEAFF.

V gene TRBV28 combines with J gene TRBJ1-2; 8 bases map to TRBD1. This CDR3 has 14 residues. CDR1 and CDR2 from the germline V gene are MDHEN and SYDVKM. Trimming at V came to 7 bases and at J to 3 bases, leaving 7 bases not matched to a gene. The CDR3 DNA reads TGTGCCAGCACCACCGGACAGGGCTACTATGGCTACACCTTC. Translating gives CASTTGQGYYGYTF.

The genes are TRBV7-2 and TRBJ2-3; D ambiguous. The CDR3 totals 14 residues. CDR1 SGHTA and CDR2 FQGNSA come from the germline V gene. The V gene lost 1 base and the J gene lost 2 bases, with 7 bases spanning the gap. CDR3 residues: CASSLGLFTDTQYF. The DNA for the CDR3 is TGTGCCAGCAGCTTAGGGCTGTTCACAGATACGCAGTATTTT.

The CDR3 loop is CASSEFGRGINQPQHF. The CDR3 region has the DNA TGTGCCAGCAGTGAATTTGGCAGGGGAATCAATCAGCCCCAGCATTTT. This chain uses TRBV6-1 with TRBJ1-5; D possibly corresponds to TRBD1 (6 bases). The V end was cut by 2 bases, the J end by 3 bases, with 14 bases between. CDR3 size: 16 residues. The germline CDR1 and CDR2 sequences are MNHNS and SASEGT.

The J gene is TRBJ1-1, the V gene TRBV9; D not resolved. Trimming took 0 bases from V and 1 from J, leaving 10 bases between them. The germline V gene has CDR1 SGDLS and CDR2 YYNGEE. The CDR3 spans 15 residues. The CDR3 here is CASSVGSNGNTEAFF. In DNA, the CDR3 is TGTGCCAGCAGCGTAGGGTCAAACGGGAACACTGAAGCTTTCTTT.

This clone was found a few times. V gene TRBV6-2 or TRBV6-3 combines with J gene TRBJ1-4; possible D gene TRBD1, 6 bases. Germline V lookup: CDR1 MNHEY, CDR2 SVGEGT. The V and J ends lost 5 bases and 0 bases respectively, with 16 bases between them. The CDR3 is made up of 17 amino acids. The CDR3 spells CASSQGKREATNEKLFF. In DNA form, the CDR3 reads TGTGCCAGCAGTCAGGGGAAAAGAGAAGCAACTAATGAAAAACTGTTTTTT.

J is TRBJ1-6 and V is TRBV23-1, with a weak D call TRBD1 (5 bases). TRBV23-1 is designated an ORF whose function remains uncertain. The CDR3 has 17 residues. Between the trimmed V and J ends, which lost 4 bases and 7 bases, there was a span of 20 bases. The CDR3 region has the DNA TGCGCCAGCAGTCTGCTCCGGGACTTCGAGAAGAATTCACCCCTCCACTTT. As protein: CASSLLRDFEKNSPLHF.

This clone was picked up a small number of times. The chain employs TRBV7-6 and TRBJ2-2; D is possibly TRBD1 (6 bases). The CDR3 has 16 amino acids. V lost 5 bases, J lost 2 bases, and 15 bases lay in between. Germline CDR1 is SGHVS and CDR2 is FNYEAQ. For the CDR3, the DNA is TGTGCCAGCAGCCCCCGGGAAGGGGGAAACACCGGGGAGCTGTTTTTT. It is translated as CASSPREGGNTGELFF.